Presented here are 8 T cell receptor beta chains from one specimen sequenced in a study of Graves' ophthalmopathy and Graves' hyperthyroidism. Amplification targeted the TCR beta CDR3 regions, with RNA transcripts as the source material. First-round RT-PCR relied on HTBI primers, and a second-round multiplex PCR came next. From the multiplex PCR reads, TCRdb called clonotypes with MiXCR, one entry per CDR3 protein. The sample carries roughly 600,000 distinct CDR3 sequences, 39% recorded once. The sample was peripheral blood or thyroid tissue (not recorded which). The receptors shown here come from an adult man with Graves' hyperthyroidism.

This clonotype has a handful of counts. The chain employs TRBV20-1 and TRBJ2-2, with D perhaps TRBD1 or TRBD2 (5 bases each). The CDR3 is 15 amino acids. V lost 0 bases and J lost 3, with 11 bases in between. Germline V gene sequence: CDR1 DFQATT, CDR2 SNEGSKA (reference sequence). The CDR3 loop is CSARDPGRDTGELFF. The CDR3 region has the DNA TGCAGTGCTAGAGATCCGGGGCGCGACACCGGGGAGCTGTTTTTT.

The V and J genes are TRBV7-2 and TRBJ2-2; tentatively, D is TRBD1 (5 bases). The V gene lost 8 bases and the J gene lost 5 bases, with 21 bases spanning the gap. Germline loops: CDR1 SGHTA, CDR2 FQGNSA. CDR3 length: 16 amino acids. CDR3 bases: TGTGCCAGCTCACCAAGCTCAGACAGTACTACCGGGGAGCTGTTTTTT. This translates into CASSPSSDSTTGELFF.

This clonotype appeared many times. The V and J genes are TRBV9 and TRBJ2-2, with 7 bases that match TRBD2. The CDR3 has 15 amino acids. Germline V gene lookup returns CDR1 SGDLS and CDR2 YYNGEE. The trim removed 3 bases at V and 1 base at J, leaving 3 bases unmatched. CDR3 residues: CASSGPSGNTGELFF. CDR3 coding DNA: TGTGCCAGCAGCGGACCTAGCGGGAACACCGGGGAGCTGTTTTTT.

The sample holds many counts of this clonotype. This chain uses TRBV10-2 with TRBJ1-5; D is uncertain. The germline V gene encodes CDR1 WSHSY and CDR2 SAAADI. The V gene lost 6 bases and the J gene lost 3 bases, with 9 bases spanning the gap. The CDR3 covers 13 residues. CDR3: CASRVGINQPQHF. The CDR3 coding sequence is TGCGCCAGCAGGGTGGGCATCAATCAGCCCCAGCATTTT.

This clonotype was picked up many times. This chain links TRBV10-3 with TRBJ2-6, with TRBD1 matching over 8 bases. CDR3 size: 17 residues. The trim removed 0 bases at V and 3 bases at J, leaving 4 bases unmatched. The V gene's germline CDR1 is ENHRY and CDR2 SYGVKD. CDR3 amino acids: CAISESLGQGGANVLTF. DNA for the CDR3: TGTGCCATCAGTGAGTCCCTTGGACAGGGTGGGGCCAACGTCCTGACTTTC.

The sample holds many counts of this clonotype. CDR3 residues: CSVDEGGDGEGGYGYTF. For the CDR3, the DNA is TGCAGCGTTGACGAGGGGGGAGACGGAGAGGGAGGCTATGGCTACACCTTC. V usage is TRBV29-1 and J usage is TRBJ1-2, with a weak D call TRBD1 (6 bases). Between the trimmed V and J ends, which lost 3 bases and 4 bases, there was a span of 24 bases. Looked up from germline, CDR1 is SQVTM and CDR2 is ANQGSEA. This CDR3 contains 17 residues.

Only a few counts were recorded for this clonotype. The V and J genes are TRBV6-5 and TRBJ2-5; 13 bases map to TRBD2. TRBJ2-1 matches the DNA end more closely, so the J call is doubtful. CDR1 and CDR2 from the germline V gene are MNHEY and SVGAGI. CDR3 length: 16 amino acids. CDR3 region: CASSSLTSGGAYEQFF. The CDR3 DNA reads as TGTGCCAGCAGTTCGCTTACTAGCGGGGGGGCATATGAGCAGTTCTTC.

This clonotype was observed at least ten times. The V gene is TRBV7-9, the J gene TRBJ1-1, with D possibly matching TRBD1 (5 bases). Trimming removed 7 bases at V and 5 bases at J, with 17 bases between. This CDR3 contains 14 residues. Germline CDR1 and CDR2: SEHNR and FQNEAQ (reference sequence). CDR3 bases: TGTGCCAGCACCGAGGGCGCAGGGCGGACTGAAGCTTTCTTT. Translating it yields CASTEGAGRTEAFF.